This T cell receptor beta chain stems from a study of CD8 T cells in Susac syndrome. cDNA came from roughly 0.47 to 1 ug RNA primed by random hexamers. TCRdb re-called the immunoSEQ multiplex PCR reads with MiXCR, one entry per CDR3 protein. Found here are some 300,000 distinct CDR3 sequences, about 89% of them singletons; the top ten hold around 0.18%. This clonotype was seen only once. Trimming shortened V by 5 bases and J by 4 bases, and 9 bases separated the two germline ends. This CDR3 spans 12 amino acids. Germline CDR1 is SQVTM and CDR2 is ANQGSEA. The V gene is TRBV29-1, the J gene TRBJ2-1; D call uncertain. The material sequenced was CD8+ T cells from PBMCs. This receptor was taken from a human donor with multiple sclerosis. Here the CDR3 DNA reads TGCAGCGTTTCGACTGGATACAATGAGCAGTTCTTC. Amino acids: CSVSTGYNEQFF.